This T cell receptor (beta chain) was retrieved from a study of cytomegalovirus exposure and HLA in healthy donors. Overall study findings and caveats: Among the CMV-associated chains, a few were confirmed in vitro as specific for CMV antigens. Trimming of TCR beta V- and J-genes showed a link, identified in a later analysis, to a missense DCLRE1C variant. The authors later found HLA-associated TCR beta chains more clonally expanded than equally common others. Follow-up analysis seemed to connect common viral pathogens with several of the most significant clusters identified.

Primers for the PCR totalled 60 Vbeta and 13 Jbeta. Method: immunoSEQ multiplex PCR; TCRdb's copy keeps in-frame clones and lacks some. The table shows under 150,000 clones, with roughly three quarters occurring only once. Comment on this clone: Antigen specificity is unknown.

Germline CDR1 is SEHNR and CDR2 is FQNEAQ (reference sequence). V lost 4 bases to trimming and J lost 2 bases; unmatched junction nucleotides: 8. The length of the CDR3 is 16 residues. This receptor was taken from a man aged 18 to 29 in good health and CMV-seronegative. J is TRBJ2-7 and V is TRBV7-9; 10 bases align to TRBD1. Sequencing was done on a sample of PBMCs. DNA of the CDR3: TGTGCCAGCAGCTCGGCCTGGGACAGGGGAACCTACGAGCAGTACTTC. Translation: CASSSAWDRGTYEQYF.